This T cell receptor beta chain was obtained from a study of T cell repertoires in cytomegalovirus infection. Looking at the study overall: CMV infection together with matching HLA type was indicated by public TCR beta signatures.

MiXCR was run by TCRdb on the reads, yielding one entry per CDR3 protein. Found here are roughly 600,000 distinct CDR3 sequences, roughly a quarter of them singletons; the top ten hold around 8%. Whole-study results and caveats: The ex vivo response was dominated by HLA-C-restricted CMV-specific TCR beta clonotypes.

To note about this clonotype: What it recognizes is unknown.

The CDR3 extends over 11 amino acids. V gave up 4 bases and J gave up 8 bases, with 11 bases separating them. The V gene's germline CDR1 is DFQATT and CDR2 SNEGSKA (reference sequence). Sample: CD8+ T cells from PBMCs. The receptor comes from a human donor in good health (CMV status not recorded). Some clones in this sample may be carry-over from other donors' samples. The chain carries TRBV20-1 and TRBJ1-2, with a possible D match to TRBD1 (6 bases). The CDR3 here is CSATGASGYTF. Here the CDR3 DNA reads TGCAGTGCTACAGGGGCGTCGGGCTACACCTTC.